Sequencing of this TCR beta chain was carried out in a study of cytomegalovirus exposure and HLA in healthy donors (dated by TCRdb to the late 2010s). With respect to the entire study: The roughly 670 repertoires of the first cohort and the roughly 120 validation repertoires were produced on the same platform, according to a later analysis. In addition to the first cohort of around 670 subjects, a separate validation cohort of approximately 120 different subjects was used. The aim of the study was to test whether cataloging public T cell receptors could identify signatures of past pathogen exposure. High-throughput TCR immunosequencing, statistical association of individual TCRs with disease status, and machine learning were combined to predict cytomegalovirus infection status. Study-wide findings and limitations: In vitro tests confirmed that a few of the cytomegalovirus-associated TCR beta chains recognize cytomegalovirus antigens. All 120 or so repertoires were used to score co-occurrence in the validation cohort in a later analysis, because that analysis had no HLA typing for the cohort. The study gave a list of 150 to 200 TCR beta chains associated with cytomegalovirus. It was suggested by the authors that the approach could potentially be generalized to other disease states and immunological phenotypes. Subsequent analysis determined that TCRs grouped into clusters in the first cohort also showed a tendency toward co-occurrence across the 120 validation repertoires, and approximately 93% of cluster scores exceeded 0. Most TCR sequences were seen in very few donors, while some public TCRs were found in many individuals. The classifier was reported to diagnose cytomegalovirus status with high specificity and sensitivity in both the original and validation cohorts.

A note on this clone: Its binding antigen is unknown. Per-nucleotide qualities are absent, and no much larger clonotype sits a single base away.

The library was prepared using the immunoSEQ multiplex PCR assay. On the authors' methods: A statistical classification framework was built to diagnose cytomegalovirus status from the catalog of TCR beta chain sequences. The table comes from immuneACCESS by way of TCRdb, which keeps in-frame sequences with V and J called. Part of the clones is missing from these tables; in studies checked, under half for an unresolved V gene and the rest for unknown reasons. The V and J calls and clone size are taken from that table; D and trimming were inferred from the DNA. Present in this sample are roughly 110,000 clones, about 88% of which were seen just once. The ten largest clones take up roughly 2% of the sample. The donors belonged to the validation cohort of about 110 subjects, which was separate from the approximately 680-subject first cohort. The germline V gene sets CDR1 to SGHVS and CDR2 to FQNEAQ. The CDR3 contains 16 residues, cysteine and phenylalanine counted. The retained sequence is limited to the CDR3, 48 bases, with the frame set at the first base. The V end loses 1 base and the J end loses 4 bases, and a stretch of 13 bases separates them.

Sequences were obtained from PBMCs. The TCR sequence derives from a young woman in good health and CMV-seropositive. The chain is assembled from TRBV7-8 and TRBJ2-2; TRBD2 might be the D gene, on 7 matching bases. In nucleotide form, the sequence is TGTGCCAGCAGCTTAGAGGGGGGGCTCCTCACCGGGGAGCTGTTTTTT. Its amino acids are CASSLEGGLLTGELFF.